A selection of T cell receptor beta chains follows, all from one sample in a study of blood T cells in healthy people across ages. Via MiXCR, TCRdb re-called the 5' RACE reads, giving one row per CDR3 protein. The profile shows hundreds of thousands of distinct CDR3 sequences, about three fifths of them singletons. Sequenced material: blood. Every receptor here comes from a young man in good health. Each CDR3 is given with its conserved first and last residue. Each record gives: clone size, D gene, J gene, V gene, CDR3 protein, CDR3 DNA. A D gene is named only where the DNA matches it firmly. Only part of the rows carry a size: once, few, many, or a class if the clone is expanded.

abundance: few; d_gene: TRBD2; j_gene: TRBJ2-3; v_gene: TRBV20-1; CDR3aa: CSARGSSGATDTQYF; CDR3nt: TGCAGTGCTAGAGGGAGTAGCGGGGCGACAGATACGCAGTATTTT
abundance: NA; d_gene: NA; j_gene: TRBJ2-3; v_gene: TRBV7-2; CDR3aa: CASSVTRTDTQYF; CDR3nt: TGTGCCAGCAGCGTAACTCGCACAGATACGCAGTATTTT
abundance: once; d_gene: TRBD2; j_gene: TRBJ2-7; v_gene: TRBV5-1; CDR3aa: CASSFPESGRADIREQYF; CDR3nt: TGCGCCAGCAGCTTTCCAGAAAGCGGGAGGGCCGATATCCGGGAGCAGTACTTC
abundance: NA; d_gene: NA; j_gene: TRBJ2-7; v_gene: TRBV12-3/TRBV12-4; CDR3aa: CASSLARTVGEQYF; CDR3nt: TGTGCCAGCAGTTTAGCCCGGACCGTTGGTGAGCAGTACTTC
abundance: NA; d_gene: TRBD1; j_gene: TRBJ2-2; v_gene: TRBV4-1; CDR3aa: CASSHTRPGQGRTGELFF; CDR3nt: TGCGCCAGCAGCCATACCCGGCCGGGACAGGGTCGAACCGGGGAGCTGTTTTTT
abundance: few; d_gene: TRBD2; j_gene: TRBJ2-3; v_gene: TRBV6-5; CDR3aa: CASIAKTSGPHTQYF; CDR3nt: TGTGCCAGCATCGCAAAAACTAGCGGTCCTCATACGCAGTATTTT
abundance: NA; d_gene: NA; j_gene: TRBJ2-7; v_gene: TRBV11-1; CDR3aa: CASRTSSDEQYF; CDR3nt: TGTGCCAGCAGAACTAGTAGTGACGAGCAGTACTTC
abundance: NA; d_gene: TRBD2; j_gene: TRBJ2-1; v_gene: TRBV5-1; CDR3aa: CASSFASGSINEQFF; CDR3nt: TGCGCCAGCAGCTTCGCTAGCGGGAGTATAAATGAGCAGTTCTTC
abundance: once; d_gene: NA; j_gene: TRBJ2-7; v_gene: TRBV7-9; CDR3aa: CASSLSTISRDFTPYEQYF; CDR3nt: TGTGCCAGCAGCTTATCTACGATAAGCAGGGACTTCACACCCTACGAGCAGTACTTC
abundance: few; d_gene: NA; j_gene: TRBJ2-1; v_gene: TRBV29-1; CDR3aa: CSSERNQQRGNEQFF; CDR3nt: TGCAGTTCAGAGAGGAATCAACAGCGAGGAAATGAGCAGTTCTTC
abundance: many; d_gene: TRBD2; j_gene: TRBJ2-3; v_gene: TRBV7-6; CDR3aa: CASSSYPGGGAIDTQYF; CDR3nt: TGTGCCAGCAGCTCCTACCCCGGCGGGGGGGCCATAGATACGCAGTATTTT
abundance: NA; d_gene: NA; j_gene: TRBJ2-5; v_gene: TRBV30; CDR3aa: CAWSEGETQYF; CDR3nt: TGTGCCTGGAGTGAGGGGGAGACCCAGTACTTC
abundance: few; d_gene: TRBD1; j_gene: TRBJ2-1; v_gene: TRBV5-6; CDR3aa: CASSYYWQGAYNEQFF; CDR3nt: TGTGCCAGCAGCTACTACTGGCAGGGGGCTTATAATGAGCAGTTCTTC
abundance: few; d_gene: NA; j_gene: TRBJ2-5; v_gene: TRBV5-1; CDR3aa: CASSPTTGRQETQYF; CDR3nt: TGCGCCAGCAGCCCGACTACGGGCCGACAAGAGACCCAGTACTTC